The present T cell receptor (beta chain) was sequenced within a study of blood T cell repertoires in COVID-19. The V gene's germline CDR1 is SEHNR and CDR2 FQNEAQ (reference sequence). Trimming left V 5 bases short and J 5 bases short, with 12 bases between. CDR3 length equals 13 residues. Only one count was recorded for this clone. The data were produced by immunoSEQ multiplex PCR, yet TCRdb's version contains in-frame clones alone and is incomplete. The top ten clones hold roughly 8.8% of a sample with hundreds of thousands of clones, around 88% of them seen once. This clonotype originated in a woman in her 50s with acute or convalescent COVID-19. The specimen was peripheral blood. The chain uses TRBV7-9 and TRBJ2-5; D ambiguous. CDR3 residues: CASSPEARETQYF. The DNA of the CDR3 is TGTGCCAGCAGCCCAGAGGCCCGGGAGACCCAGTACTTC.